The sequence of this TCR beta chain was determined in a study of cytomegalovirus exposure and HLA in healthy donors. This clone was detected only a few times. CDR3 size: 15 residues. Germline loops: CDR1 SGHAT, CDR2 FQDESV (reference sequence). The ends were cut back, 2 bases at V and 2 bases at J, with 13 bases in the middle. With 60 Vbeta and 13 Jbeta primers, the PCR was carried out. Sequencing used immunoSEQ multiplex PCR; TCRdb keeps in-frame clones, though not all of them. The sample gives around 130,000 clones, about four fifths of which show up once; approximately 4% is in the top ten. The receptor's source is a middle-aged woman in good health and CMV-seronegative. Sample: PBMCs. The chain combines TRBV11-1 with TRBJ2-7; tentative D call: TRBD2 (6 bases). CDR3 sequence: CASSLNSGGPYEQYF. The CDR3 region has the DNA TGTGCCAGCAGCTTAAATTCCGGGGGACCCTACGAGCAGTACTTC.